This entry concerns a single T cell receptor (beta chain). These data are taken from a study of blood T cell repertoires in COVID-19. About the research overall: The samples span acute and convalescent COVID-19 from the United States, Italy and Spain. Sources were T cells, B-cell-depleted T cells, or PBMCs; the material itself was cDNA or gDNA.

In the original workflow: How many nucleated cells were present was estimated from reference gene primer amplification. Sequencing used immunoSEQ multiplex PCR; TCRdb keeps in-frame clones, though not all of them. That table furnishes V, J and clone size, whereas the DNA furnished D and trimming. The sample records some 210,000 clones, about nine tenths being singletons. The ends were cut back, 3 bases at V and 6 bases at J, with 17 bases in the middle. CDR1 and CDR2 from the germline V gene are GTSNPN and SVGIG (reference sequence). This CDR3 region has 14 residues. This chain uses TRBV30 with TRBJ1-1; no reliable D call. The clonotype was recovered from a woman aged 40 to 50 with acute or convalescent COVID-19. Sequenced material: peripheral blood. The CDR3 DNA follows: TGTGCCTGGAGCCTCGGACTGGGTAGCGCTGAAGCTTTCTTT. Translated, it gives CAWSLGLGSAEAFF. The variable domain in full, with the rest retrieved from reference TRBV30 and TRBJ1-1, is SQTIHQWPATLVQPVGSPLSLECTVEGTSNPNLYWYRQAAGRGLQLLFYSVGIGQISSEVPQNLSASRPQDRQFILSSKKLLLSDSGFYLCAWSLGLGSAEAFFGQGTRLTVV.